Each of the 18 T cell receptor beta chains below was sequenced from the same sample in a study of T cell responses to AZD1222 COVID-19 vaccine. The assay was immunoSEQ multiplex PCR, and TCRdb's table has in-frame clones only and misses some. Of some 90,000 clones listed, 75% to 90% are singletons. The source was peripheral blood, collected on day 0 of AZD1222 vaccination. The receptor set was obtained from an adult in good health.

This clone came up once. The rearrangement uses TRBV4-1 and TRBJ1-5; D gene uncertain. CDR3 size: 16 residues. CDR1 MGHRA and CDR2 YSYEKL come from the germline V gene. V lost 0 bases, J lost 1 base, and 10 bases lay in between. The CDR3 DNA reads as TGCGCCAGCAGCCAAGACGCGGGTGGGAGCAATCAGCCCCAGCATTTT. Residues: CASSQDAGGSNQPQHF.

The chain links TRBV3-1 (or the pseudogene TRBV3-2) to TRBJ2-3; maybe TRBD2 (7 bases). The germline V gene encodes CDR1 LGHDT and CDR2 YNNKEL (reference sequence). Trimming left V 8 bases short and J 0 bases short, with 12 bases between. The CDR3 consists of 14 residues. In DNA, the CDR3 is TGTGCCAGCCGGGGGGCCTCTAGCACAGATACGCAGTATTTT. It encodes CASRGASSTDTQYF.

Concerning this clone: Other DNA sequences from this sample encode an identical CDR3 as well. This chain links TRBV29-1 with TRBJ2-6; unclear D gene. Per the germline V gene, CDR1 is SQVTM and CDR2 is ANQGSEA. This CDR3 comprises 14 residues. V was trimmed by 3 bases and J by 1 base, leaving 7 bases between them. The CDR3 region has the DNA TGCAGCGTTGAGGGCGGTTCTGGGGCCAACGTCCTGACTTTC. Translated: CSVEGGSGANVLTF.

The table lists this clone with a count of one. The chain uses TRBV13 and TRBJ2-1, with 8 bases lining up with TRBD2. Germline V gives CDR1 PRHDT, CDR2 FYEKMQ (reference sequence). With V trimmed by 5 bases and J by 4 bases, 7 bases remained unmatched. The CDR3 consists of 15 residues. CDR3 sequence reads: CASSQRLANYNEQFF. CDR3 in DNA: TGTGCCAGCAGCCAAAGACTAGCGAATTACAATGAGCAGTTCTTC.

The chain combines TRBV9 with TRBJ2-1; the D is unclear. The germline V and J ends were trimmed by 7 bases and 0 bases, with 11 bases remaining between them. The CDR3 length is 14 residues. Germline V gene sequence: CDR1 SGDLS, CDR2 YYNGEE. CDR3 sequence (DNA): TGTGCCAGCTCGGTACAGAGCTCCTACAATGAGCAGTTCTTC. It translates to CASSVQSSYNEQFF.

The V gene is TRBV11-3, the J gene TRBJ2-2, with unresolved D. Per germline, CDR1 SGHNT and CDR2 YENEEA. V gave up 1 base and J gave up 2 bases, with 8 bases separating them. The CDR3 runs 15 residues. The CDR3 nucleotides are TGTGCCAGCAGCTTAGGTAGCCATAACACCGGGGAGCTGTTTTTT. Translation: CASSLGSHNTGELFF.

A few counts support this clone. The chain combines TRBV6-5 with TRBJ1-4; no clear D. Germline CDR1 MNHEY, CDR2 SVGAGI. The CDR3 is made up of 13 amino acids. The V end lost 6 bases, the J end lost 0 bases, and 5 bases lay between the germline ends. In DNA form, the CDR3 reads TGTGCCAGCAGCCTTACAACTAATGAAAAACTGTTTTTT. Translated: CASSLTTNEKLFF.

Note on this clone: Other DNA sequences from this sample encode an identical CDR3 as well. The chain is built from TRBV6-6 and TRBJ1-5; 7 nucleotides agree with TRBD1. Germline V gene lookup returns CDR1 MNHNY and CDR2 SVGAGI (reference sequence). Trimming took 0 bases from V and 7 from J; bases not matched to a gene: 3. This CDR3 comprises 14 residues. CDR3: CASSYSQGGQPQHF. DNA of the CDR3: TGTGCCAGCAGTTACTCGCAGGGGGGCCAGCCCCAGCATTTT.

The chain combines TRBV29-1 with TRBJ2-3; TRBD2 aligns across 7 bases. The CDR3 is made up of 14 amino acids. Germline V gene lookup returns CDR1 SQVTM and CDR2 ANQGSEA. As DNA, the CDR3 is TGCCCGGGAGGATTAACGAAGAGCACAGATACGCAGTATTTT. Protein sequence: CPGGLTKSTDTQYF.

The chain combines TRBV7-3 with TRBJ1-1; D is ambiguous. CDR1 and CDR2 from the germline V gene are SGHTA and FQGTGA. V gave up 6 bases and J gave up 3 bases, with 11 bases separating them. This CDR3 has 13 residues. The CDR3 nucleotides are TGTGCCAGCAGTTTTCAGAGGGACACTGAAGCTTTCTTT. Protein: CASSFQRDTEAFF.

This clone has only one observation. V gene TRBV10-3 combines with J gene TRBJ1-5; no clear D gene. The length of the CDR3 is 16 residues. The V gene lost 7 bases and the J gene lost 1 base, with 17 bases spanning the gap. Germline CDR1 and CDR2: ENHRY and SYGVKD. The CDR3 bases are TGTGCCATCATTCCTGATTTATTAGGGAGCAATCAGCCCCAGCATTTT. Protein: CAIIPDLLGSNQPQHF.

The chain joins TRBV6-5 to TRBJ1-2; TRBD1 matches at 7 bases. The CDR3 runs 14 residues. The V segment lost 11 bases and the J segment 8 bases; nucleotides outside the gene matches: 17. From germline, CDR1 is MNHEY and CDR2 SVGAGI. This CDR3 reads CAGQSGQEIGGYTF. The CDR3 nucleotides read TGTGCCGGGCAATCTGGACAGGAAATAGGGGGCTACACCTTC.

The chain is built from TRBV7-3 and TRBJ1-1, with D uncertain. With 3 bases removed from V and 1 base from J, the gap between germline ends came to 6 bases. Germline V gives CDR1 SGHTA, CDR2 FQGTGA. The CDR3 loop spans 13 amino acids. CDR3 sequence: CASSFDKNTEAFF. CDR3 nucleotides: TGTGCCAGCAGCTTCGATAAGAACACTGAAGCTTTCTTT. The full variable domain, completed using reference TRBV7-3 and TRBJ1-1, is GAGVSQTPSNKVTEKGKYVELRCDPISGHTALYWYRQSLGQGPEFLIYFQGTGAADDSGLPNDRFFAVRPEGSVSTLKIQRTERGDSAVYLCASSFDKNTEAFFGQGTRLTVV.

V gene TRBV20-1 combines with J gene TRBJ2-5; no clear D gene. The CDR3 sequence is 16 residues long. V was pared by 3 bases and J by 1 base, with 18 bases between. CDR1 DFQATT and CDR2 SNEGSKA come from the germline V gene (reference sequence). CDR3 in DNA: TGCAGTGCTAGTAAATTCTGGAATCCCCTCCAAGAGACCCAGTACTTC. This codes for CSASKFWNPLQETQYF.

The genes are TRBV19 and TRBJ1-1, with 8 bases identical to TRBD1. Germline lookup yields CDR1 LNHDA and CDR2 SQIVND (reference sequence). The CDR3 spans 12 residues. J was trimmed by 6 bases and V by 7 bases; bases with no gene match: 4. The DNA of the CDR3 is TGTGCCAGTACGGACAGGGACGCTGAAGCTTTCTTT. Protein product: CASTDRDAEAFF.

The chain joins TRBV7-8 to TRBJ1-2; D is perhaps TRBD1 (5 bases). Germline V gene data show CDR1 as SGHVS and CDR2 as FQNEAQ. V lost 1 base to trimming and J lost 3 bases, with 12 bases between them. The CDR3 has 15 amino acids. CDR3 amino acids: CASSLDRMQDYGYTF. CDR3 DNA sequence: TGTGCCAGCAGCTTAGACAGGATGCAGGACTATGGCTACACCTTC.

The J gene is TRBJ2-7, the V gene TRBV6-5, with TRBD1 identical over 10 bases. V lost 4 bases, J lost 6 bases, and 6 bases stayed unmatched. The germline V gene has CDR1 MNHEY and CDR2 SVGAGI. CDR3 length: 14 residues. CDR3 loop: CASSSGTGAGEQYF. CDR3 bases: TGTGCCAGCAGTTCCGGGACAGGGGCTGGCGAGCAGTACTTC.

This clone has just one count. The chain recombines TRBV6-2 or TRBV6-3 with TRBJ1-2; weak D call: TRBD1 (5 bases). Germline V lookup: CDR1 MNHEY, CDR2 SVGEGT. The CDR3 runs to 17 residues. V lost 2 bases and J 5 bases, leaving 21 bases between the germline ends. This chain's CDR3 is CASSYDRGEGWRYGYTF. CDR3 DNA sequence: TGTGCCAGCAGTTACGATCGAGGAGAGGGGTGGAGGTATGGCTACACCTTC.